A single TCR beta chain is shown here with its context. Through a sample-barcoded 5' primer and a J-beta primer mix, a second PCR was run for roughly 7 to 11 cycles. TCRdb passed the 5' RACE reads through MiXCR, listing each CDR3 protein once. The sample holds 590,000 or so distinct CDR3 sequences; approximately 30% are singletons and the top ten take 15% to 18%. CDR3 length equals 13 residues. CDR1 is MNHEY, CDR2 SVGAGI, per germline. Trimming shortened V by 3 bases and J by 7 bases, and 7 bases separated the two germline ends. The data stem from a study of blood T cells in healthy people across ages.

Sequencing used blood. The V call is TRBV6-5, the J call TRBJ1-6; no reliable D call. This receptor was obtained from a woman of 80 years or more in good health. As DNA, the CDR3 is TGTGCCAGCAGTTATCAGAGCAATTCACCCCTCCACTTT. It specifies CASSYQSNSPLHF.